Listed here is a single T cell receptor (beta chain). V was pared by 5 bases and J by 7 bases, with 15 bases between. The V gene's germline CDR1 is SGHDT and CDR2 YYEEEE. The CDR3 totals 13 residues. The data originate from a study of blood T cell repertoires in COVID-19. Study information: Both acute and convalescent COVID-19 samples were obtained from the United States, Italy and Spain.

As processed by the authors: Reference gene primers were amplified, and this amplification served to estimate nucleated cell counts. This table comes from immunoSEQ multiplex PCR, and its TCRdb copy is limited to in-frame clones, with some not included. The DNA was the basis for D and trimming; V, J and clone size are from that table. The data show approximately 200,000 clones, around 84% seen once. In Cohort 3, a recovered donor had either two negative PCRs, clearance, or symptom resolution. This rearrangement joins TRBV5-6 to TRBJ1-2; tentatively, D is TRBD1 (6 bases). The TCR was taken from a man aged 40-49 years who had recovered from COVID-19. The sequenced sample was PBMCs or T cells enriched from blood (not recorded which). DNA for the CDR3: TGTGCCAGCAGTTCCGGGACATATGGTGGCTACACCTTC. This gives the protein CASSSGTYGGYTF.